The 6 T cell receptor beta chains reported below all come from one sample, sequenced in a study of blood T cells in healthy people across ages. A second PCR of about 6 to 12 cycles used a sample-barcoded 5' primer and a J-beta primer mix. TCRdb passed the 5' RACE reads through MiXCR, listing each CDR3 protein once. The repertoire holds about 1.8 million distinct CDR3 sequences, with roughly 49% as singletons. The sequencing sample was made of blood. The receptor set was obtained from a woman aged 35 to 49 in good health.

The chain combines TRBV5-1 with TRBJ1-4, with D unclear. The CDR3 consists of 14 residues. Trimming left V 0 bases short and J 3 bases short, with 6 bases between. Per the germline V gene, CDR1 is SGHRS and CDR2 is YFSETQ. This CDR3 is CASSLEGSNEKLFF. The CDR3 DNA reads TGCGCCAGCAGCTTGGAAGGCTCTAATGAAAAACTGTTTTTT.

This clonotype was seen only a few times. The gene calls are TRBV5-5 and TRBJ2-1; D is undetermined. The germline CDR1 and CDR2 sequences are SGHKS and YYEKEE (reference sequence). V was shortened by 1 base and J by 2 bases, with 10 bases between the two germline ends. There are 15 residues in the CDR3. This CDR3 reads CASSLIGSAYNEQFF. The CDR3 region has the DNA TGTGCCAGCAGCTTGATAGGGTCCGCCTACAATGAGCAGTTCTTC.

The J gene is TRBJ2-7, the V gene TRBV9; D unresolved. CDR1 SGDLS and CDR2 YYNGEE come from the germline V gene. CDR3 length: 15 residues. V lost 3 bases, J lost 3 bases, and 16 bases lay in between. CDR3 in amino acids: CASSDSPGADYEQYF. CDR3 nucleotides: TGTGCCAGCAGCGACTCCCCGGGCGCTGACTACGAGCAGTACTTC.

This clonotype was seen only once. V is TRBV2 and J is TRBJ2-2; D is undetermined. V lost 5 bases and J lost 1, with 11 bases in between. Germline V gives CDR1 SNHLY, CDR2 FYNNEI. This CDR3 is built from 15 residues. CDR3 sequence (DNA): TGTGCCAGCAGTCCCACCGTACTGAACACCGGGGAGCTGTTTTTT. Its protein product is CASSPTVLNTGELFF. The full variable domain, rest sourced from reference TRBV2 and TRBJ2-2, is EPEVTQTPSHQVTQMGQEVILRCVPISNHLYFYWYRQILGQKVEFLVSFYNNEISEKSEIFDDQFSVERPDGSNFTLKIRSTKLEDSAMYFCASSPTVLNTGELFFGEGSRLTVL.

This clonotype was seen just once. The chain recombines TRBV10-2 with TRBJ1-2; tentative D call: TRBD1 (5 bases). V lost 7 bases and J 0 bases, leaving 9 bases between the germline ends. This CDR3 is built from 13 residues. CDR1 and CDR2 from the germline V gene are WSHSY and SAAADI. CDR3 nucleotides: TGCGCCAGCATGCAGGGTTCTAACTATGGCTACACCTTC. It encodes CASMQGSNYGYTF.

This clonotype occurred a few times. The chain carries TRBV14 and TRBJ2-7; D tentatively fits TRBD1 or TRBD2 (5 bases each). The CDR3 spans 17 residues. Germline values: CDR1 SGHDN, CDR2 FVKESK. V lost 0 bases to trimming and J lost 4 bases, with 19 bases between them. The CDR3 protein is CASSQDPLGAGSYEQYF. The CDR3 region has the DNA TGTGCCAGCAGCCAAGATCCCCTCGGGGCAGGATCATACGAGCAGTACTTC.